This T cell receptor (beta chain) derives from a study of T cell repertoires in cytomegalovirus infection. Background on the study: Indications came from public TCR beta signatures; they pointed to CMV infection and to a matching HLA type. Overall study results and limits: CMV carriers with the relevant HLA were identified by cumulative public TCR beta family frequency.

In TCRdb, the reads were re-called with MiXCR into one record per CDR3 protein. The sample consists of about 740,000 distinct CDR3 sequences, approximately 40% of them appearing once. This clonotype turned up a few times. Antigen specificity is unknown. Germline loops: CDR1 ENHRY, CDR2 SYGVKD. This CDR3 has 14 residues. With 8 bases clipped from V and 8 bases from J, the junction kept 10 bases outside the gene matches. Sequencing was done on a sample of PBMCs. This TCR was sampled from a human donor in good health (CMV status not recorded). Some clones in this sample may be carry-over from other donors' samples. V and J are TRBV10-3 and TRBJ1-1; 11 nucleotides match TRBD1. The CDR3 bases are TGTGCCATCTCGGGACAGGGGGTTGTGGGGGAAGCTTTCTTT. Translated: CAISGQGVVGEAFF.